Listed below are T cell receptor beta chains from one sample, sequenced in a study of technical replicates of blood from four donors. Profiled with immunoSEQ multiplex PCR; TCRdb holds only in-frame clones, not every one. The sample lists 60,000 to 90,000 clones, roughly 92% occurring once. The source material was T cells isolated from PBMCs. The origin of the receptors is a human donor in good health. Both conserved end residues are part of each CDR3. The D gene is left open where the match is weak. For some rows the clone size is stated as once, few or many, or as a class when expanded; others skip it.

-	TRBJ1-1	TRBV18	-	TGTGCCAGCTCACTTCAGGGAAACACTGAAGCTTTCTTT	CASSLQGNTEAFF
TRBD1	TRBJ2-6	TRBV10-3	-	TGTGCCATCAGTGAGCAGGGGGCTGGGGCCAACGTCCTGACTTTC	CAISEQGAGANVLTF
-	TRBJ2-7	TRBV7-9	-	TGTGCCAGCAGTTCACTGGTCGACAGGCCCGAGCAGTACTTC	CASSSLVDRPEQYF
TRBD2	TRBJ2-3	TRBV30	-	TGTGCCTGGAGTGTGACTAGCGGGACAGATACGCAGTATTTT	CAWSVTSGTDTQYF
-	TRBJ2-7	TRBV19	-	TGTGCCAGTAGTATAGATCCCAGGGCCACATACGAGCAGTACTTC	CASSIDPRATYEQYF
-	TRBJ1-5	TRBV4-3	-	TGCGCCAGCAGCCAAGTTATCCAGCCCCAGCATTTT	CASSQVIQPQHF
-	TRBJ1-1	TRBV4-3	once	TGCGCCAGCAGCCAAGATACAAGAGGGTACACTGAAGCTTTCTTT	CASSQDTRGYTEAFF
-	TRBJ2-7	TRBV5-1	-	TGCGCCAGCAGCTTGGAGGGGGGGGCCTACGAGCAGTACTTC	CASSLEGGAYEQYF
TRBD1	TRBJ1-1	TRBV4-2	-	TGTGCCAGCAGCCGGCCTGGACAGGGGATGGGGACTGAAGCTTTCTTT	CASSRPGQGMGTEAFF
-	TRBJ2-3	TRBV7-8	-	TGTGCCAGCAGCTTAAGCCCCCGTGTTTCCACAGATACGCAGTATTTT	CASSLSPRVSTDTQYF